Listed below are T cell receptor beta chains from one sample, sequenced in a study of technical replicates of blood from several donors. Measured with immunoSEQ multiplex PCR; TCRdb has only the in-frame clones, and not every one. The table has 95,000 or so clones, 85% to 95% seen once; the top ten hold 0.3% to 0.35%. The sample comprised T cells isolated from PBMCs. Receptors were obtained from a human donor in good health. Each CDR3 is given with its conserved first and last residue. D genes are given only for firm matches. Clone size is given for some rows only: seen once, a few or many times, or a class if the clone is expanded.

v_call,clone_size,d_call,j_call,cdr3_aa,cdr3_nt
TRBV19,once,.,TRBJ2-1,CASSPDTGFPEQFF,TGTGCCAGTAGCCCAGATACAGGGTTTCCTGAGCAGTTCTTC
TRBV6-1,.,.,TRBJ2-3,CASSEGQAKLLSTDTQYF,TGTGCCAGCAGTGAAGGACAGGCCAAGCTCCTTAGCACAGATACGCAGTATTTT
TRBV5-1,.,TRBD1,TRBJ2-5,CASSRTGAEETQYF,TGCGCCAGCAGCAGAACAGGGGCGGAGGAGACCCAGTACTTC
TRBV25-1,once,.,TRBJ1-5,CASSEQGYNQPQHF,TGTGCCAGCAGTGAACAGGGTTACAATCAGCCCCAGCATTTT
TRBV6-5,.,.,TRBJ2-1,CASEIGGAGYNEQFF,TGTGCCAGCGAAATAGGGGGGGCCGGTTACAATGAGCAGTTCTTC
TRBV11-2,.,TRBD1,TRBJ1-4,CASSMDRVAEKLFF,TGTGCCAGCAGCATGGACAGGGTAGCGGAAAAACTGTTTTTT
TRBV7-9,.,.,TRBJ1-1,CASSLVPQLVNTEAFF,TGTGCCAGCAGCTTAGTGCCACAACTAGTGAACACTGAAGCTTTCTTT
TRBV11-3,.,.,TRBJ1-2,CASSLRGRGYGYTF,TGTGCCAGCAGCTTGAGGGGCAGGGGATATGGCTACACCTTC
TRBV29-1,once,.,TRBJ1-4,CSVETGEKLFF,TGCAGCGTTGAAACAGGCGAAAAACTGTTTTTT
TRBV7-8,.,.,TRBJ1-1,CASSYGEGGINTEAFF,TGTGCCAGCAGCTACGGGGAGGGTGGGATCAACACTGAAGCTTTCTTT
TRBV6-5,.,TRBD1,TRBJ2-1,CASSYSRTGTNNEQFF,TGTGCCAGCAGTTACTCTCGGACAGGGACCAACAATGAGCAGTTCTTC
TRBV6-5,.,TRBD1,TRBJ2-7,CATGTGGSEQYF,TGTGCCACCGGGACAGGGGGCAGCGAGCAGTACTTC
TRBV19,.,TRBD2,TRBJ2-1,CASRGTSGARDEQFF,TGTGCCAGTAGAGGGACTAGCGGGGCTCGGGATGAGCAGTTCTTC